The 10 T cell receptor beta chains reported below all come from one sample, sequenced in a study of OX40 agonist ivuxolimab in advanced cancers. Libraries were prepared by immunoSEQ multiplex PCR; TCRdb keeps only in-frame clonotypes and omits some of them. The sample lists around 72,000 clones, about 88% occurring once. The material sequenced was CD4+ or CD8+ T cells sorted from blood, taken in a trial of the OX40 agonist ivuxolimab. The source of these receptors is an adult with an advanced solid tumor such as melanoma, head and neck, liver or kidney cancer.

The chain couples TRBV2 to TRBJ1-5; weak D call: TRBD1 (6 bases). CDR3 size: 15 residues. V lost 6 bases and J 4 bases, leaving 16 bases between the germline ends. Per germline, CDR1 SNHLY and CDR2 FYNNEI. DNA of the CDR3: TGTGCCAGCAGGGATTCGTGGACAGCAAATCAGCCCCAGCATTTT. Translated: CASRDSWTANQPQHF.

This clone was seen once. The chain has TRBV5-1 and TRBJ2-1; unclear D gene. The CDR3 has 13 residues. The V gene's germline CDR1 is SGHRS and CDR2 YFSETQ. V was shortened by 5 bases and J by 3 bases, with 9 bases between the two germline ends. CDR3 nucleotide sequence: TGCGCCAGCAGTTACGATCTCTACAATGAGCAGTTCTTC. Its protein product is CASSYDLYNEQFF.

Written as DNA, the CDR3 is TGTGCCACCTCGTGGTTCCTATCTGGGGCCAACGTCCTGACTTTC. Amino acid sequence: CATSWFLSGANVLTF. The V call is TRBV6-5, the J call TRBJ2-6; D not certain. The CDR3 covers 15 residues. Germline V gives CDR1 MNHEY, CDR2 SVGAGI. Trimming cost V 10 bases and J 1 base, with 14 bases left between them.

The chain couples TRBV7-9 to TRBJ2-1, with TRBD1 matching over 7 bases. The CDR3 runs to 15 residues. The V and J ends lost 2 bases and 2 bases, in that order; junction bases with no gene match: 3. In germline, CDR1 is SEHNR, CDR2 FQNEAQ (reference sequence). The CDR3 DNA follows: TGTGCCAGCAGCTTAAACAGGGGCCCCTACAATGAGCAGTTCTTC. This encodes CASSLNRGPYNEQFF.

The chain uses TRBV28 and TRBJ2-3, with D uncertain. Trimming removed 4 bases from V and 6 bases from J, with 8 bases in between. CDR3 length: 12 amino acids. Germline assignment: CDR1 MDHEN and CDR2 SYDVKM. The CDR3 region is CASSSVTDTQYF. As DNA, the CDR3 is TGTGCCAGCAGTTCAGTTACTGATACGCAGTATTTT.

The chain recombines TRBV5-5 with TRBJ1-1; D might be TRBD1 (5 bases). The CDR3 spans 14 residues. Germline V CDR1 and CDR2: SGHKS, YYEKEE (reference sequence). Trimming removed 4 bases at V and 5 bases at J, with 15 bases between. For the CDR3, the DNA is TGTGCCAGCAGCGGGAGGCGGGGCGGGACTGAAGCTTTCTTT. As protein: CASSGRRGGTEAFF. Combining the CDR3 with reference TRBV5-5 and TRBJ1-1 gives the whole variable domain DAGVTQSPTHLIKTRGQQVTLRCSPISGHKSVSWYQQVLGQGPQFIFQYYEKEERGRGNFPDRFSARQFPNYSSELNVNALLLGDSALYLCASSGRRGGTEAFFGQGTRLTVV.

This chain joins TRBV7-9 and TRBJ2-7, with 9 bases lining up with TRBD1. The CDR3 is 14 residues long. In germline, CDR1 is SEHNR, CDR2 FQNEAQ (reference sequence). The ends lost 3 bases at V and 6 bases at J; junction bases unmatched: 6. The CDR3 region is CASSFGDRGTEQYF. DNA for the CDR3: TGTGCCAGCAGCTTCGGAGACAGGGGGACCGAGCAGTACTTC.

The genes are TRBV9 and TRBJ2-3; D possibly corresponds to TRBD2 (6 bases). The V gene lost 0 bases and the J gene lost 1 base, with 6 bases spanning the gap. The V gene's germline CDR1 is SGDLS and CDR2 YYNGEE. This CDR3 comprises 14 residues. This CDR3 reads CASSVVAGTDTQYF. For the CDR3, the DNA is TGTGCCAGCAGCGTAGTAGCGGGCACAGATACGCAGTATTTT. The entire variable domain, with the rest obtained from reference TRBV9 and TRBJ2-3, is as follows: DSGVTQTPKHLITATGQRVTLRCSPRSGDLSVYWYQQSLDQGLQFLIQYYNGEERAKGNILERFSAQQFPDLHSELNLSSLELGDSALYFCASSVVAGTDTQYFGPGTRLTVL.

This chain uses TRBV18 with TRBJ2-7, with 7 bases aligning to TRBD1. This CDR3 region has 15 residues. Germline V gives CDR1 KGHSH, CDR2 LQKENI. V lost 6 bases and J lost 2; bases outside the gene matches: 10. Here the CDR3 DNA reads TGTGCCAGCTCTCAAGGGACAGCGACTACCTACGAGCAGTACTTC. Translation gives CASSQGTATTYEQYF.

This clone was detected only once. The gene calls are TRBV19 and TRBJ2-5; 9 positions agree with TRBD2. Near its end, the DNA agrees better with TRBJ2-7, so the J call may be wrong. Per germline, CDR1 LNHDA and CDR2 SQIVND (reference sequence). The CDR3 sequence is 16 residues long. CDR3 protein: CASSPLTSGGPYEQYF. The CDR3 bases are TGTGCCAGTAGTCCGCTGACTAGCGGAGGGCCCTACGAGCAGTACTTC.